What follows are 20 T cell receptor beta chains derived from one specimen sequenced in a study of cytomegalovirus exposure and HLA in healthy donors. Researchers ran the PCR with 60 Vbeta and 13 Jbeta primers. TCRdb keeps only in-frame clones here, not all; method: immunoSEQ multiplex PCR. The sample gives some 150,000 clones, more than 65% of which show up once; less than 2% is in the top ten. Input material: PBMCs. The receptor set was obtained from a male donor in good health and CMV-seronegative.

This clone showed up just once. The chain recombines TRBV6-5 with TRBJ1-2, with 8 positions matching TRBD1. CDR1 is MNHEY and CDR2 is SVGAGI in the germline V gene. The J segment lost 7 bases and the V segment lost 1 base, leaving 11 bases of the junction unmatched. CDR3 length equals 16 residues. The CDR3, as DNA: TGTGCCAGCAGTTACTTATACCGAACAGGGGGATTTGGCTACACCTTC. This codes for CASSYLYRTGGFGYTF.

This chain links TRBV6-7 with TRBJ2-1; D unclear. TRBV6-7 has ORF status, its function being uncertain. There are 16 residues in the CDR3. The ends were cut back, 4 bases at V and 0 bases at J, with 13 bases in the middle. CDR3 region: CASSCPRLPSYNEQFF. Written as DNA, the CDR3 is TGTGCCAGCAGTTGCCCCAGGCTGCCCTCCTACAATGAGCAGTTCTTC.

The chain links TRBV5-1 to TRBJ2-5, with 10 bases identical to TRBD1. TRBJ2-7 matches the DNA end more closely, so the J call is doubtful. Germline loops: CDR1 SGHRS, CDR2 YFSETQ. The CDR3 is 15 amino acids. The CDR3 coding sequence is TGCGCCAGCAGCTTGGGTGGGACAGGGGACTACGAGCAGTACTTC. It codes for CASSLGGTGDYEQYF.

The chain employs TRBV7-6 and TRBJ2-7; D may be TRBD2 (6 bases). V was trimmed by 6 bases and J by 2 bases, leaving 14 bases between them. CDR3 length equals 14 residues. CDR1 and CDR2 (germline): SGHVS, FNYEAQ. The CDR3 nucleotides read TGTGCCAGCAGGCCTCAGGAGGGGCCCTACGAGCAGTACTTC. Its protein is CASRPQEGPYEQYF.

The chain has TRBV7-6 and TRBJ2-4, with 12 bases lining up with TRBD1. Trimming removed 4 bases from V and 8 bases from J; junction bases left unmatched: 6. This CDR3 has 15 amino acids. Germline CDR1 SGHVS, CDR2 FNYEAQ. The CDR3 sequence: CASSSGDRGRDIQYF. CDR3 DNA: TGTGCCAGCAGCTCCGGGGACAGGGGGCGCGACATTCAGTACTTC.

V gene TRBV7-6 combines with J gene TRBJ2-5, with a possible D match to TRBD1 (5 bases). Deletions cut 1 base from V and 2 bases from J, with 5 bases between. Looked up from germline, CDR1 is SGHVS and CDR2 is FNYEAQ. This CDR3 has 13 amino acids. The CDR3 loop is CASSLEGQETQYF. As DNA, the CDR3 is TGTGCCAGCAGCTTAGAGGGGCAAGAGACCCAGTACTTC.

The chain uses TRBV5-4 and TRBJ2-1, with unresolved D. V lost 4 bases and J lost 8, with 16 bases in between. Germline CDR1 and CDR2: SGHNT and YYREEE (reference sequence). The CDR3 length is 14 residues. For the CDR3, the DNA is TGTGCCAGCAGCCTGCTTGATGACTTGGATGAGCAGTTCTTC. Protein sequence: CASSLLDDLDEQFF.

The chain combines TRBV6-1 with TRBJ2-3; 7 bases align to TRBD1. V shed 4 bases and J 0 bases; nucleotides not matched to a gene: 7. CDR3 length: 16 residues. The germline V gene encodes CDR1 MNHNS and CDR2 SASEGT. CDR3: CASSVLYRGSTDTQYF. The CDR3 DNA is TGTGCCAGCAGTGTCCTGTACAGGGGAAGCACAGATACGCAGTATTTT.

This sequence joins TRBV5-1 and TRBJ2-3, with 12 nucleotides matching TRBD2. Trimming removed 4 bases from V and 4 bases from J; junction bases left unmatched: 10. This CDR3 comprises 17 residues. From germline, CDR1 is SGHRS and CDR2 YFSETQ. The CDR3: CASSVGLAGAAADTQYF. The CDR3 DNA reads TGCGCCAGCAGCGTGGGACTAGCGGGCGCCGCGGCAGATACGCAGTATTTT.

The count of this clone is one. CDR3 sequence reads: CASSLGGQAQQYF. CDR3 coding DNA: TGTGCCAGCAGCTTAGGGGGCCAGGCTCAGCAGTACTTC. This sequence joins TRBV7-9 and TRBJ2-7; TRBD1 might be the D (5 bases). CDR1 and CDR2 from the germline V gene are SEHNR and FQNEAQ (reference sequence). Trimming took off 1 base at V and 8 bases at J, with 12 bases between the two ends. This CDR3 spans 13 amino acids. Variable domain in full (rest from reference TRBV7-9 and TRBJ2-7): DTGVSQNPRHKITKRGQNVTFRCDPISEHNRLYWYRQTLGQGPEFLTYFQNEAQLEKSRLLSDRFSAERPKGSFSTLEIQRTEQGDSAMYLCASSLGGQAQQYFGPGTRLTVT.

This chain links TRBV6-1 with TRBJ2-7, with TRBD1 identical over 9 bases. After removal of 2 bases from V and 6 bases from J, the junction contained 8 bases not matched to a gene. The CDR3 contains 15 residues. Germline lookup yields CDR1 MNHNS and CDR2 SASEGT. Here the CDR3 reads CASSELGGQGGEQYF. The CDR3 bases are TGTGCCAGCAGTGAACTGGGGGGACAGGGTGGCGAGCAGTACTTC.

The chain links TRBV7-2 to TRBJ1-1; TRBD1 might be the D (5 bases). The CDR3 is made up of 13 amino acids. Germline-derived CDR1 and CDR2 are SGHTA and FQGNSA. Between the trimmed V and J ends, which lost 5 bases and 7 bases, there was a span of 14 bases. The CDR3 here is CASSPRSRGEAFF. The CDR3 DNA sequence: TGTGCCAGCAGCCCACGGTCAAGGGGTGAAGCTTTCTTT. The entire variable domain, with the rest obtained from reference TRBV7-2 and TRBJ1-1, is as follows: GAGVSQSPSNKVTEKGKDVELRCDPISGHTALYWYRQSLGQGLEFLIYFQGNSAPDKSGLPSDRFSAERTGGSVSTLTIQRTQQEDSAVYLCASSPRSRGEAFFGQGTRLTVV.

V is TRBV12-5 and J is TRBJ2-2; the D gene is possibly TRBD2 (6 bases). This CDR3 contains 13 residues. V lost 8 bases, J lost 1 base, and 8 bases lay in between. The germline V gene has CDR1 LGHNT and CDR2 FRNRAP. CDR3 region: CASWRENTGELFF. The CDR3 region has the DNA TGTGCTAGTTGGAGGGAGAACACCGGGGAGCTGTTTTTT.

The rearrangement links TRBV7-2 to TRBJ2-4, with D perhaps matching TRBD1 (5 bases). The V gene lost 5 bases and the J gene lost 6 bases, with 14 bases spanning the gap. This CDR3 has 14 residues. From germline, CDR1 is SGHTA and CDR2 FQGNSA. DNA for the CDR3: TGTGCCAGCAGCGCCGACAGATCAACAAACATTCAGTACTTC. Protein sequence: CASSADRSTNIQYF.

This chain connects TRBV5-4 to TRBJ2-1; 7 positions match TRBD2. The CDR3 sequence is 17 residues long. The V gene end was trimmed by 2 bases and the J gene end by 0 bases; junction bases not matched to a gene: 8. Germline values: CDR1 SGHNT, CDR2 YYREEE (reference sequence). The DNA for the CDR3 is TGTGCCAGCAGCTTTATCCGGGAGGCCAGCTCCTACAATGAGCAGTTCTTC. Translation: CASSFIREASSYNEQFF.

The CDR3 region has the DNA TGTGCCAGCTCGGCATGGTCCGGCAGGGAGACCCAGTACTTC. Translation: CASSAWSGRETQYF. This chain uses TRBV18 with TRBJ2-5; D uncertain. The CDR3 loop spans 14 amino acids. The V gene's germline CDR1 is KGHSH and CDR2 LQKENI. V was clipped by 6 bases and J by 5 bases, with 16 bases between them.

The chain couples TRBV5-6 to TRBJ2-3; D is uncertain. CDR1 SGHDT and CDR2 YYEEEE come from the germline V gene. V lost 0 bases and J lost 2, with 10 bases in between. CDR3 length: 15 amino acids. The CDR3 DNA sequence: TGTGCCAGCAGCTTGGGCCAGGCCTACACAGATACGCAGTATTTT. Its translation is CASSLGQAYTDTQYF.

The rearrangement links TRBV5-1 to TRBJ1-1; D might be TRBD1 (6 bases). The CDR3 length is 16 residues. The ends were cut back, 4 bases at V and 6 bases at J, with 22 bases in the middle. Germline CDR1 SGHRS, CDR2 YFSETQ. The CDR3 nucleotides read TGCGCCAGCAGCCGCGCCATCGGGGGGCAAAGCGCTGAAGCTTTCTTT. The encoded protein is CASSRAIGGQSAEAFF. Full variable domain (outside the CDR3, taken from reference TRBV5-1 and TRBJ1-1): KAGVTQTPRYLIKTRGQQVTLSCSPISGHRSVSWYQQTPGQGLQFLFEYFSETQRNKGNFPGRFSGRQFSNSRSEMNVSTLELGDSALYLCASSRAIGGQSAEAFFGQGTRLTVV.

In this sample, this clone turned up once. The chain is built from TRBV5-1 and TRBJ2-5, with TRBD2 identical over 8 bases. Judging by the DNA end, TRBJ2-7 fits better; the J call may be wrong. Germline V CDR1 and CDR2: SGHRS, YFSETQ. CDR3 size: 14 residues. The CDR3 sequence is CASTLAGNSYEQYF. CDR3 nucleotides: TGCGCCAGCACTCTAGCGGGTAATTCCTACGAGCAGTACTTC.

This sequence joins TRBV9 and TRBJ1-1; possible D gene TRBD1, 5 bases. CDR3 size: 14 residues. Germline V gives CDR1 SGDLS, CDR2 YYNGEE. Trimming took 3 bases from V and 4 from J, leaving 13 bases between them. In DNA form, the CDR3 reads TGTGCCAGCAGCGCACAGGTGGATGGCACTGAAGCTTTCTTT. Its protein product is CASSAQVDGTEAFF.